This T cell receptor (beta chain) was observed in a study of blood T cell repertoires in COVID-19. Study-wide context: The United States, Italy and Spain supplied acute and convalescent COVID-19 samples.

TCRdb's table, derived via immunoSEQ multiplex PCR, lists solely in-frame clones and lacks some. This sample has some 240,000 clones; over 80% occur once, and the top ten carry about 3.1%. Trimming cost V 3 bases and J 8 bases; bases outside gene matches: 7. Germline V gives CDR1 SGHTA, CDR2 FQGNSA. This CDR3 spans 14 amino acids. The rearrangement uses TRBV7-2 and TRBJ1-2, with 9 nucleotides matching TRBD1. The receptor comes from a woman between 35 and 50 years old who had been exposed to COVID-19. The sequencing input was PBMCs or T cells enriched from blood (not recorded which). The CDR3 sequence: CASSFTGGAGGYTF. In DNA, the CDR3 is TGTGCCAGCAGCTTCACAGGGGGCGCGGGGGGCTACACCTTC.